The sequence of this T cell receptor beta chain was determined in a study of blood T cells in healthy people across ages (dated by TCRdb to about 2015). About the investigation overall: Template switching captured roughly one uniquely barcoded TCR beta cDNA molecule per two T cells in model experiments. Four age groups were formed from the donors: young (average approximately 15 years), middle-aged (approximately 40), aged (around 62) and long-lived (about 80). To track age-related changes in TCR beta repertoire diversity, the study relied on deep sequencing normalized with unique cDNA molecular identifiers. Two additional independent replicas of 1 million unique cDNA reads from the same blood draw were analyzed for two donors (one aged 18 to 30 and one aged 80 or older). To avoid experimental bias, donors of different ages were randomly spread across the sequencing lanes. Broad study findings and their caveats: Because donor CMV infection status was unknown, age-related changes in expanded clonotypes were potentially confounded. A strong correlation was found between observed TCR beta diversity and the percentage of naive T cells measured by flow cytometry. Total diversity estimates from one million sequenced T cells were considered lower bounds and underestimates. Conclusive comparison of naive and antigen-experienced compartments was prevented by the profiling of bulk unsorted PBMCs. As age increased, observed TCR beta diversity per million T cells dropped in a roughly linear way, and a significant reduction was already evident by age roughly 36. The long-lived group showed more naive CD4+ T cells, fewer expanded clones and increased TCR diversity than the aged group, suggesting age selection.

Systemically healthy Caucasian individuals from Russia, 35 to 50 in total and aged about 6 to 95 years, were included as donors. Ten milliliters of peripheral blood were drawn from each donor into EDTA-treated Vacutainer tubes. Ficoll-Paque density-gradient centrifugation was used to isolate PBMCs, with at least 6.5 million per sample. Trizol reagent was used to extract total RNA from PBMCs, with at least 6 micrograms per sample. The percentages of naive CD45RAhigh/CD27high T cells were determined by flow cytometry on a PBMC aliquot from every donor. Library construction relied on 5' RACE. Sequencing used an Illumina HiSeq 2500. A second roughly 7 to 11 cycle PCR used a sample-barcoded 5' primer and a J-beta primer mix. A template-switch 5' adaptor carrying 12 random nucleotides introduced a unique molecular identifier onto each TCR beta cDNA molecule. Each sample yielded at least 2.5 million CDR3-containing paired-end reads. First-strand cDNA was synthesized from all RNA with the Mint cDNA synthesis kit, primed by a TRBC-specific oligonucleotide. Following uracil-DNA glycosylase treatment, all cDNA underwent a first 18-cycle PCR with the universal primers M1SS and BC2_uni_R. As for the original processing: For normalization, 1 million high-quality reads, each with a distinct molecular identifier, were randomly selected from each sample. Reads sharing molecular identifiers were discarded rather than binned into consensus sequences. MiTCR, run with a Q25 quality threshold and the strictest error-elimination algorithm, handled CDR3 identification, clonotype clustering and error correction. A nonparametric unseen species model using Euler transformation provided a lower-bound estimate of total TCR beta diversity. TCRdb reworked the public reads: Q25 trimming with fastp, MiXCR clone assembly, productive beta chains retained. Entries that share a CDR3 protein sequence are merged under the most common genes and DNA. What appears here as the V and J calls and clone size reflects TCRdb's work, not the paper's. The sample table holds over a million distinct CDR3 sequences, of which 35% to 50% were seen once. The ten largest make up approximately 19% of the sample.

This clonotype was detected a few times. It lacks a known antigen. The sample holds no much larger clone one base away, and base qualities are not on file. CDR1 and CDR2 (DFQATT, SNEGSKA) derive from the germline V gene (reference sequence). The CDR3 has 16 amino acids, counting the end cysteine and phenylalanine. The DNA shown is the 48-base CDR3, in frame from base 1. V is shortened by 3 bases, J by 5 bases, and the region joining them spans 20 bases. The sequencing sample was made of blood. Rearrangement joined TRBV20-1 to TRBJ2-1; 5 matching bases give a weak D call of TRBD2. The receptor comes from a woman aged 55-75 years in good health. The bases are TGCAGTGCTAGGGGTCTCCGGGGTGGAGGAAACAATGAGCAGTTCTTC. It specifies CSARGLRGGGNNEQFF.